Given below is one T cell receptor (beta chain) in context. The table lists this clonotype with many counts. No cognate antigen has been identified for it. No base qualities exist here, and no much larger clone lies one base off it. Spanning cysteine to phenylalanine, the CDR3 consists of 14 amino acids. This entry keeps only the CDR3 DNA: 42 bases, framed from base 1. V is reduced by 3 bases and J by 6 bases, leaving a spacing of 15 bases between them. The library came from PCR. TCRdb records Illumina HiSeq 2500 as the sequencer. TCR library preparation used molecular barcoding, with unique molecular identifiers applied to normalize quantification of the TCRbeta repertoire. The public reads were quality trimmed at Q25 with fastp and then assembled into clones with MiXCR by TCRdb, keeping productive beta chains. Entries that share a CDR3 protein sequence are merged under the most common genes and DNA. This sample lists hundreds of thousands of distinct CDR3 sequences; about an eighth were detected once. Around 0.76% of the sample is in the top ten clones.

The sample is drawn from a study of T-cell reconstitution after alpha-beta-depleted transplantation in children (dated by TCRdb to 2016 to 2017). About the study as a whole: Using TCR repertoire profiling, the study quantitatively followed how T-cell immune reconstitution unfolded in children after TCRalphabeta/CD19-depleted allogeneic hematopoietic cell transplantation.

The sample's treatment or condition, from its label and the paper: allogeneic hematopoietic cell transplantation with graft depleted of TCRalphabeta T cells and CD19 B cells. The children who served as transplant recipients had been given grafts of TCRalphabeta/CD19-depleted allogeneic hematopoietic cells. The paper as a whole reports these results and caveats: Hyperexpanded clone frequencies declined over subsequent months; after one year, T-cell counts and TCRbeta diversity were mostly attributed to newly produced T cells. In some patients, the high TCRbeta diversity seen at day 60 was put down to recipient T cells and intrathymic progenitors that had survived conditioning. The apparently early alphabetaT-cell count recovery about two months after transplant was reportedly dependent on only several hundred rapidly expanded clones derived from non-depleted graft cells.

The chain was built from TRBV12-3 or TRBV12-4 and TRBJ2-7; no D gene is confidently identified. The sequencing used PBMCs, collected before TCRalphabeta/CD19-depleted stem cell transplant. The TCR comes from a girl under 10 years old with congenital amegakaryocytic thrombocytopenia, due to receive a stem cell transplant. The CDR3 region: CASSLKDLLAEQYF. In nucleotides, the sequence is TGTGCCAGCAGTTTGAAGGATTTGCTTGCCGAGCAGTACTTC.